These 20 T cell receptor beta chains originate from one sample sequenced in a study of OX40 agonist ivuxolimab in advanced cancers. Only in-frame clones appear in the TCRdb table, and some are missing; sequencing was by immunoSEQ multiplex PCR. The table lists 75,000 to 100,000 clones, 84% of them singletons. Here the sequenced sample was CD4+ or CD8+ T cells sorted from blood, taken in a trial of the OX40 agonist ivuxolimab. All receptors come from an adult with an advanced solid tumor such as melanoma, head and neck, liver or kidney cancer.

The rearrangement uses TRBV6-5 and TRBJ1-4; D unclear. The CDR3 is made up of 15 amino acids. The germline CDR1 and CDR2 sequences are MNHEY and SVGAGI. Trimming cost V 5 bases and J 0 bases, with 10 bases left between them. CDR3 sequence reads: CASSKIGPTNEKLFF. The DNA of the CDR3 is TGTGCCAGCAGTAAAATCGGCCCAACTAATGAAAAACTGTTTTTT.

The table lists this clone with a few counts. The rearrangement links TRBV4-2 to TRBJ2-3; D assignment may be TRBD1 or TRBD2 (6 bases each). This CDR3 is 16 amino acids long. With 0 bases removed from V and 4 bases from J, the gap between germline ends came to 14 bases. Germline loops: CDR1 LGHNA, CDR2 YNFKEQ. CDR3 nucleotides: TGTGCCAGCAGCCAAGAAGGGGGGCCGGGGGCAGATACGCAGTATTTT. This encodes CASSQEGGPGADTQYF.

For the CDR3, the DNA is TGTGCCAGCAGCTTGGCTCCAGCGGGAAGCTCCTACGAGCAGTACTTC. Its protein product is CASSLAPAGSSYEQYF. This chain joins TRBV5-5 and TRBJ2-7; 7 nucleotides agree with TRBD2. Germline loops: CDR1 SGHKS, CDR2 YYEKEE (reference sequence). V dropped 0 bases and J dropped 0; count of bases not matched to a gene: 6. This CDR3 contains 16 residues.

The CDR3 region is CASSEFSYNEQFF. CDR3 nucleotides: TGTGCCAGTAGCGAATTCTCCTACAATGAGCAGTTCTTC. The rearrangement uses TRBV19 and TRBJ2-1; D gene ambiguous. The length of the CDR3 is 13 residues. The germline V gene encodes CDR1 LNHDA and CDR2 SQIVND (reference sequence). V dropped 6 bases and J dropped 0 bases, with 6 bases sitting between them. The variable domain in full, completed from reference TRBV19 and TRBJ2-1, reads DGGITQSPKYLFRKEGQNVTLSCEQNLNHDAMYWYRQDPGQGLRLIYYSQIVNDFQKGDIAEGYSVSREKKESFPLTVTSAQKNPTAFYLCASSEFSYNEQFFGPGTRLTVL.

The J gene is TRBJ1-4, the V gene TRBV6-6; D gene uncertain. This CDR3 comprises 14 residues. V was trimmed by 2 bases and J by 7 bases, leaving 11 bases between them. From germline, CDR1 is MNHNY and CDR2 SVGAGI (reference sequence). The DNA of the CDR3 is TGTGCCAGCAGTTACGCAACTACCACTGAAAAACTGTTTTTT. This sequence encodes CASSYATTTEKLFF.

Notes on this clone: Within the sample, other DNA sequences also encode this same CDR3. J is TRBJ2-7 and V is TRBV18; 7 bases agree with TRBD1. This CDR3 is built from 13 residues. The V segment lost 6 bases and the J segment 2 bases; nucleotides outside the gene matches: 4. Looked up from germline, CDR1 is KGHSH and CDR2 is LQKENI. The chain's CDR3 is CASSPGQTYEQYF. The CDR3 bases are TGTGCCAGCTCCCCGGGACAGACCTACGAGCAGTACTTC.

The chain's CDR3 is CASSEARTGNEKLFF. DNA for the CDR3: TGTGCCAGCAGTGAGGCCAGGACAGGGAATGAAAAACTGTTTTTT. The J gene is TRBJ1-4, the V gene TRBV6-4; 8 nucleotides agree with TRBD1. V dropped 3 bases and J dropped 5; count of bases not matched to a gene: 5. CDR1 MRHNA and CDR2 SNTAGT come from the germline V gene. The CDR3 sequence is 15 residues long.

The chain couples TRBV19 to TRBJ1-2; the D gene is possibly TRBD1 (6 bases). This CDR3 region has 13 residues. CDR1 is LNHDA, CDR2 SQIVND, per germline (reference sequence). Deletions cut 3 bases from V and 5 bases from J, with 10 bases between. CDR3 loop: CASSMGGPYGYTF. CDR3 bases: TGTGCCAGTAGTATGGGGGGCCCGTATGGCTACACCTTC.

This clone was seen more than once but under ten times. The chain couples TRBV5-1 to TRBJ1-4; possibly TRBD1 for D (5 bases). CDR3 length: 14 residues. Germline lookup yields CDR1 SGHRS and CDR2 YFSETQ. Trimming removed 7 bases at V and 4 bases at J, with 14 bases between. CDR3 protein: CASGGGGLNEKLFF. The DNA for the CDR3 is TGCGCCAGCGGCGGGGGAGGGCTTAATGAAAAACTGTTTTTT.

This clone was found a few times. This sequence joins TRBV5-4 and TRBJ2-4; perhaps D is TRBD1 or TRBD2 (5 bases each). V was cut by 4 bases and J by 4 bases, with 12 bases left in between. CDR1 and CDR2 (germline): SGHNT, YYREEE (reference sequence). This CDR3 is built from 14 residues. CDR3 protein: CASSKGTVKNIQYF. The CDR3 nucleotides are TGTGCCAGCAGCAAAGGGACCGTGAAAAACATTCAGTACTTC.

The chain combines TRBV11-2 with TRBJ2-3; 12 bases are shared with TRBD2. Germline V lookup: CDR1 SGHAT, CDR2 FQNNGV. V lost 10 bases to trimming and J lost 4 bases; unmatched junction nucleotides: 6. The CDR3 spans 14 residues. CDR3 protein: CATATSGSPDTQYF. CDR3 nucleotides: TGTGCCACCGCGACTAGCGGGAGCCCAGATACGCAGTATTTT.

The chain links TRBV2 to TRBJ1-1; possibly TRBD1 for D (6 bases). The CDR3 is made up of 15 amino acids. From germline, CDR1 is SNHLY and CDR2 FYNNEI. Trimming pared 5 bases from V and 0 bases from J, leaving 13 bases between. The CDR3 spells CASSQPGVLNTEAFF. The CDR3 region has the DNA TGTGCCAGCAGTCAACCAGGGGTCTTGAACACTGAAGCTTTCTTT.

The chain has TRBV18 and TRBJ1-2; TRBD1 matches 7 bases. Germline lookup yields CDR1 KGHSH and CDR2 LQKENI. The CDR3 is 16 residues long. J was trimmed by 0 bases and V by 2 bases; bases with no gene match: 6. The CDR3 reads CASSPSQDRPNYGYTF. CDR3 bases: TGTGCCAGCTCACCATCGCAGGACAGGCCTAACTATGGCTACACCTTC.

As for this clone: One end of the junction varies from germline; a read error may be responsible. DNA of the CDR3: TGTGCCAGCACCTTATCCTCGAACACTGAAGCTTTCTTT. Its translation is CASTLSSNTEAFF. V usage is TRBV7-2 and J usage is TRBJ1-1; D is uncertain. This CDR3 is built from 13 residues. Looked up from germline, CDR1 is SGHTA and CDR2 is FQGNSA.

The J gene is TRBJ2-2, the V gene TRBV21-1. TRBV21-1 is reported as a pseudogene. CDR3 size: 14 residues. In DNA form, the CDR3 reads TGTGCCAGCAACGAGGAACAGATGGACGGGGAGCTGTTTTTT. Its translation is CASNEEQMDGELFF.

The V and J genes are TRBV18 and TRBJ2-2; 9 nucleotides match TRBD2. The CDR3 is 16 amino acids. V shed 1 base and J 1 base; nucleotides not matched to a gene: 1. The germline gives CDR1 KGHSH, CDR2 LQKENI. The CDR3: CASSPLAGENTGELFF. In nucleotides, the CDR3 is TGTGCCAGCTCACCACTAGCGGGAGAGAACACCGGGGAGCTGTTTTTT.

The chain combines TRBV7-2 with TRBJ2-7, with a tentative D call TRBD2 (6 bases). V was shortened by 0 bases and J by 5 bases, with 8 bases between the two germline ends. The CDR3 has 13 residues. Per the germline V gene, CDR1 is SGHTA and CDR2 is FQGNSA. CDR3 loop: CASSLALANEQYF. CDR3 DNA sequence: TGTGCCAGCAGCTTAGCACTAGCCAACGAGCAGTACTTC.

This clone was seen a handful of times. A read error may account for a junction end that differs from germline. The rearrangement joins TRBV7-2 to TRBJ2-6, with D perhaps given as TRBD1 or TRBD2 (5 bases each). This CDR3 has 18 residues. CDR1 and CDR2 from the germline V gene are SGHTA and FQGNSA. The CDR3 protein is CASSLARLGRAGANVLTF. In DNA form, the CDR3 reads TGTGCCAGCAGCTTAGCGCGTTTGGGACGCGCTGGCGCCAACGTCCTGACTTTC.

The chain uses TRBV19 and TRBJ2-3, with a weak D call TRBD2 (5 bases). The CDR3 runs 12 residues. Per the germline V gene, CDR1 is LNHDA and CDR2 is SQIVND (reference sequence). V was cut by 7 bases and J by 6 bases, with 11 bases left in between. The CDR3 sequence is CASTGEWDTQYF. CDR3 coding DNA: TGTGCCAGTACCGGGGAATGGGATACGCAGTATTTT.

This clone came up a few times. V usage is TRBV9 and J usage is TRBJ2-2; 13 bases are shared with TRBD2. With 3 bases clipped from V and 3 bases from J, the junction kept 5 bases outside the gene matches. Germline CDR1 reads SGDLS; CDR2 reads YYNGEE. The CDR3 runs to 17 residues. The CDR3 coding sequence is TGTGCCAGCAGCGGAGGAGGACTAGCGGGAGACACCGGGGAGCTGTTTTTT. It yields the protein CASSGGGLAGDTGELFF.